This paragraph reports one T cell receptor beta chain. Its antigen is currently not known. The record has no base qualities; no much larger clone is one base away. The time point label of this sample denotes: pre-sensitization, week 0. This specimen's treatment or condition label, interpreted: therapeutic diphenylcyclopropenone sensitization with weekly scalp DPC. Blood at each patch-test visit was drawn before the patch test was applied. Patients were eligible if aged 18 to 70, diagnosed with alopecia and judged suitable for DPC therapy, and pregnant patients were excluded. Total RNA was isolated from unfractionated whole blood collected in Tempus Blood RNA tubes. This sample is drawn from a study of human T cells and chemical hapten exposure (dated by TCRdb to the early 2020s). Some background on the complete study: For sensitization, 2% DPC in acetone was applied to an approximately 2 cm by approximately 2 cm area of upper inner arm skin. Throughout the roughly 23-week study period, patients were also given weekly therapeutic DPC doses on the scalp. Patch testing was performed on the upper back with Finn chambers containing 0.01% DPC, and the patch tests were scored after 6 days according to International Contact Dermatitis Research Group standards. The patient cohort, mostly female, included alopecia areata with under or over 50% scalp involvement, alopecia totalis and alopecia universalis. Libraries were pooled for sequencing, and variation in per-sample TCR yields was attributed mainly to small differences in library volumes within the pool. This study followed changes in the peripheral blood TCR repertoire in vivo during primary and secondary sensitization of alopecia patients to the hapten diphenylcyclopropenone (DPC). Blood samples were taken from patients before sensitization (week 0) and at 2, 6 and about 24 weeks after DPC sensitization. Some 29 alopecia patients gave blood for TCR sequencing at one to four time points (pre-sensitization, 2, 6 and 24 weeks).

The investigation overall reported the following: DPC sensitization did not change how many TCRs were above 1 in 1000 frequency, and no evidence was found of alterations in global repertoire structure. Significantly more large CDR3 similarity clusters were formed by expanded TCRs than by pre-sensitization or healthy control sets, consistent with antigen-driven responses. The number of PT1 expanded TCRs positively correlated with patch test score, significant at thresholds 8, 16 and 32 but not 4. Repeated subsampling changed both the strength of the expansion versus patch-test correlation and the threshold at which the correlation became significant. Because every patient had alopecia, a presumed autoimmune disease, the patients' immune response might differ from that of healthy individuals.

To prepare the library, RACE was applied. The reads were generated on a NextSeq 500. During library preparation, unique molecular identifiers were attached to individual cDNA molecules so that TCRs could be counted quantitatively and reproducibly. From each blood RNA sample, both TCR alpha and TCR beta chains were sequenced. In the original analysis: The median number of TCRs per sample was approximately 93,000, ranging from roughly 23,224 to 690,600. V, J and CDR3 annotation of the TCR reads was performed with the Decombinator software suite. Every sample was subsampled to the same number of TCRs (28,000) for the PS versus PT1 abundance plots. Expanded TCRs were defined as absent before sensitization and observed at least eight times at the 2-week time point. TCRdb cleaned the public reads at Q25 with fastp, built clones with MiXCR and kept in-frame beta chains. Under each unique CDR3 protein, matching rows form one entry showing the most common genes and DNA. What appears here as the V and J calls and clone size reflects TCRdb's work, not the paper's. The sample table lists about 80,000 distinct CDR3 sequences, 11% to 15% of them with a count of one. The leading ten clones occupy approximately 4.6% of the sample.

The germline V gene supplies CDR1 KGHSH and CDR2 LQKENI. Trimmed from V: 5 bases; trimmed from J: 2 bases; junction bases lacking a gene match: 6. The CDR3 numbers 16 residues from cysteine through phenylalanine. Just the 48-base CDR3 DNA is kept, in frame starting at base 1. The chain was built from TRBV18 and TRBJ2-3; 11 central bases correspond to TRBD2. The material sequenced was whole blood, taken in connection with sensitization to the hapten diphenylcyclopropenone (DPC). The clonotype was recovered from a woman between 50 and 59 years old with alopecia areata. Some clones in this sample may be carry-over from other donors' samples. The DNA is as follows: TGTGCCAGCTCATCCCGACTAGCGGGGCCCACAGATACGCAGTATTTT. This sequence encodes CASSSRLAGPTDTQYF.